This T cell receptor (beta chain) was found in a study of T cell repertoires in cytomegalovirus infection. General study findings and limits: Clonotype analysis showed dominance of the ex vivo response by HLA-C-restricted CMV-specific TCR beta clonotypes.

V gave up 10 bases and J gave up 5 bases, with 15 bases separating them. From germline, CDR1 is MNHNS and CDR2 SASEGT. The length of the CDR3 is 13 residues. Comments on this clonotype: The antigen is not known.

TCRdb reprocessed the reads via MiXCR and lists one record per CDR3 protein. Here the sample spans some 800,000 distinct CDR3 sequences, about 28% being singletons. This TCR came from a human donor in good health (CMV status not recorded). Some clones in this sample may be carry-over from other donors' samples. The material sequenced was cultured CD8+ T cells from PBMCs, taken from culture after CMV antigen stimulation. The chain combines TRBV6-1 with TRBJ1-5; a weak D match, TRBD1 (5 bases). The DNA for the CDR3 is TGTGCCACTAAGCAGGGCCCTTATCAGCCCCAGCATTTT. It is translated as CATKQGPYQPQHF.